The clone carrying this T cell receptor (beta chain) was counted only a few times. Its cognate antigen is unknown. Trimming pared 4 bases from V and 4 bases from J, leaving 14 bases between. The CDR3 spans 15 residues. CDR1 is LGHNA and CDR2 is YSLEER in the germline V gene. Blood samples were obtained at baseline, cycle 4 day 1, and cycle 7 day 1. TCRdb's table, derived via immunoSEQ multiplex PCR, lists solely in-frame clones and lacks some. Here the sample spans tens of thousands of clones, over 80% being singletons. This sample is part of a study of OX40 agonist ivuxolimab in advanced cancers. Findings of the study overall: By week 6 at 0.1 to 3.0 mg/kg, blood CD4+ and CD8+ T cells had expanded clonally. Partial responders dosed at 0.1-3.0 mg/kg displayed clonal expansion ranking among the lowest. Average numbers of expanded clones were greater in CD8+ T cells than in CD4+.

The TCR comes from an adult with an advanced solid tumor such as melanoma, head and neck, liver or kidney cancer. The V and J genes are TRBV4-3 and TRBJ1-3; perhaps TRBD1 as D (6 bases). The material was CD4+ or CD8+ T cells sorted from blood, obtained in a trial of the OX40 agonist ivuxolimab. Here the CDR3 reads CASSPGHAEGNTIYF. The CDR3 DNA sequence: TGCGCCAGCAGCCCGGGACACGCCGAAGGAAACACCATATATTTT.